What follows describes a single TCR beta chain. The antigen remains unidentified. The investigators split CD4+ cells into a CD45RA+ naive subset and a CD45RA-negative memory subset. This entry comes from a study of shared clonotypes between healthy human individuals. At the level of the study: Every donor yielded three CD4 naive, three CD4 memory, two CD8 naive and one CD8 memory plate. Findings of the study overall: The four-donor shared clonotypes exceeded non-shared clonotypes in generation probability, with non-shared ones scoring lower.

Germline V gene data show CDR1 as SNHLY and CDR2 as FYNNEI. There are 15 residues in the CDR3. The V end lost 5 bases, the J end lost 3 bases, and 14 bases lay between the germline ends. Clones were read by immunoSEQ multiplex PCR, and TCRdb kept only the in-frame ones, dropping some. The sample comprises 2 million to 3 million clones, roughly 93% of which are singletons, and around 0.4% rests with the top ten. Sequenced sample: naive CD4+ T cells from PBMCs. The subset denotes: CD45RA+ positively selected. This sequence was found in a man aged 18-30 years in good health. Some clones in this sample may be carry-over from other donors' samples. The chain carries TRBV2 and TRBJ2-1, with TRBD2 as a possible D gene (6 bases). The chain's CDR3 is CASSKPGTVYNEQFF. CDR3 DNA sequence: TGTGCCAGCAGTAAACCAGGGACTGTCTACAATGAGCAGTTCTTC.